Presented here are 7 T cell receptor beta chains from one specimen sequenced in a study of T cell repertoires in cytomegalovirus infection. TCRdb independently ran MiXCR on the reads; one entry per CDR3 protein. Of about 600,000 distinct CDR3 sequences in the sample, around 24% are singletons; the top ten hold 6.5% to 10%. Source material: CD8+ T cells from PBMCs. The receptors were gathered from a human donor in good health (CMV status not recorded). Some clones in this sample may be carry-over from other donors' samples.

Concerning this clonotype itself: Mismatch with germline at one junction end may stem from a read error. The J gene is TRBJ2-2, the V gene TRBV29-1, with TRBD2 identical over 8 bases. The CDR3 totals 17 residues. The germline V gene has CDR1 SQVTM and CDR2 ANQGSEA. In DNA, the CDR3 is TGCAGCGTTGAAGATCAACCCCACAGCGGGGGCACCGGGGAGCTGTCTTTT. It translates to CSVEDQPHSGGTGELSF.

This clonotype was seen ten or more times. The rearrangement links TRBV6-5 to TRBJ2-3; 8 positions agree with TRBD1. V lost 5 bases, J lost 2 bases, and 18 bases stayed unmatched. This CDR3 is built from 19 residues. Germline V lookup: CDR1 MNHEY, CDR2 SVGAGI. As DNA, the CDR3 is TGTGCCAGCAGTCCCCCGACAGGGGTCCGCCCCAGAGACACAGATACGCAGTATTTT. It translates to CASSPPTGVRPRDTDTQYF.

This clonotype occurred a few times. The genes are TRBV6-1 and TRBJ1-2, with a possible D match to TRBD1 (5 bases). Germline CDR1 and CDR2: MNHNS and SASEGT. The V gene lost 7 bases and the J gene lost 6 bases, with 18 bases spanning the gap. CDR3 length equals 14 residues. The CDR3 reads CASTTLRGGDGYTF. The CDR3 DNA is TGTGCCAGCACCACATTGAGGGGTGGAGATGGCTACACCTTC.

This chain uses TRBV28 with TRBJ2-1; 9 bases align to TRBD2. V was clipped by 7 bases and J by 0 bases; unmatched bases: 10. The CDR3 spans 17 residues. Germline V gene sequence: CDR1 MDHEN, CDR2 SYDVKM. The CDR3 DNA reads TGTGCCAGCAAAGAGCTAGCGGGGACCTTCTCCTACAATGAGCAGTTCTTC. Encoded protein: CASKELAGTFSYNEQFF.

This clonotype was detected a few times. V usage is TRBV29-1 and J usage is TRBJ2-2; the match to TRBD2 covers 9 bases. After removal of 3 bases from V and 0 bases from J, the junction contained 8 bases not matched to a gene. The length of the CDR3 is 17 residues. In germline, CDR1 is SQVTM, CDR2 ANQGSEA. The CDR3 spells CSVEDASGGPNTGELFF. The CDR3, as DNA: TGCAGCGTTGAGGATGCGAGCGGGGGGCCGAACACCGGGGAGCTGTTTTTT.

This clonotype was detected a few times. The genes are TRBV7-9 and TRBJ2-6, with 10 bases that match TRBD1. The CDR3 loop spans 17 amino acids. J was trimmed by 0 bases and V by 4 bases; bases with no gene match: 3. Per germline, CDR1 SEHNR and CDR2 FQNEAQ (reference sequence). CDR3 protein: CASSSRDRGSGANVLTF. The CDR3 nucleotides are TGTGCCAGCAGCTCCCGGGACAGGGGCTCTGGGGCCAACGTCCTGACTTTC.

This clonotype appeared a few times. The CDR3 region has the DNA TGCAGTGCTAAGACAGGGCTTTCCTATAATTCACCCCTCCACTTT. Residues: CSAKTGLSYNSPLHF. V and J are TRBV20-1 and TRBJ1-6; 7 nucleotides align to TRBD1. The CDR3 is 15 amino acids. Trimming at V came to 4 bases and at J to 1 base, leaving 4 bases not matched to a gene. In germline, CDR1 is DFQATT, CDR2 SNEGSKA (reference sequence).